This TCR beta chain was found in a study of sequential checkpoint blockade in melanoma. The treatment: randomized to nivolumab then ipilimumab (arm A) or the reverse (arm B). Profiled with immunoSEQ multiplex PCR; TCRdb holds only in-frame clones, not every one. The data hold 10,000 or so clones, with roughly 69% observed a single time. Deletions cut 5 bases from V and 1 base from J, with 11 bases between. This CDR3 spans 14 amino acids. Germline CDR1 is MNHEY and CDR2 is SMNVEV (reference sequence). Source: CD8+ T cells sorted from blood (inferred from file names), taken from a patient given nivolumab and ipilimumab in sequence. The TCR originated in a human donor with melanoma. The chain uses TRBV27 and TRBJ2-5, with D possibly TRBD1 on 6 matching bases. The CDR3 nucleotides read TGTGCCAGCAGTGCTCAGACAGGCCAAGAGACCCAGTACTTC. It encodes CASSAQTGQETQYF.